Below are 24 T cell receptor beta chains sequenced from a single sample in a study of cytomegalovirus exposure and HLA in healthy donors. The protocol was immunoSEQ multiplex PCR, while the TCRdb copy is restricted to in-frame clones and leaves out a portion. Among some 100,000 clones listed, 85% to 90% were seen once. The sample was PBMCs. The receptors were gathered from a woman aged 18-29 years in good health and CMV-seronegative.

The rearrangement joins TRBV6-6 to TRBJ1-1; D uncertain. Germline CDR1 is MNHNY and CDR2 is SVGAGI (reference sequence). V was cut by 7 bases and J by 1 base, with 13 bases left in between. The CDR3 has 14 residues. CDR3 protein: CASTHEGQNTEAFF. CDR3 sequence (DNA): TGTGCCAGCACCCACGAGGGCCAGAACACTGAAGCTTTCTTT.

The chain links TRBV7-9 to TRBJ1-2; TRBD1 might be the D (6 bases). This CDR3 has 12 residues. Looked up from germline, CDR1 is SEHNR and CDR2 is FQNEAQ (reference sequence). Trimming took off 2 bases at V and 7 bases at J, with 8 bases between the two ends. The CDR3 loop reads CASSLQGIGYTF. The CDR3 DNA follows: TGTGCCAGCAGCTTACAGGGGATTGGCTACACCTTC.

V usage is TRBV5-4 and J usage is TRBJ1-2; perhaps TRBD1 as D (6 bases). The CDR3 runs 15 residues. Trimming shortened V by 0 bases and J by 6 bases, and 15 bases separated the two germline ends. Germline lookup yields CDR1 SGHNT and CDR2 YYREEE (reference sequence). CDR3: CASSLAWRGGNGYTF. The CDR3 nucleotides read TGTGCCAGCAGCTTGGCGTGGCGGGGGGGCAATGGCTACACCTTC.

V gene TRBV28 combines with J gene TRBJ2-2; TRBD2 aligns across 7 bases. J was trimmed by 4 bases and V by 2 bases; bases with no gene match: 10. This CDR3 has 17 amino acids. Germline V gene data show CDR1 as MDHEN and CDR2 as SYDVKM. CDR3 sequence: CASSLGDYAVLTGELFF. Here the CDR3 DNA reads TGTGCCAGCAGTTTAGGGGACTACGCCGTTCTCACCGGGGAGCTGTTTTTT.

This chain links TRBV9 with TRBJ2-7; 8 nucleotides match TRBD1. The J segment lost 3 bases and the V segment lost 0 bases, leaving 8 bases of the junction unmatched. Germline CDR1 SGDLS, CDR2 YYNGEE. CDR3 length: 16 amino acids. The CDR3: CASSVGGDRNFYEQYF. CDR3 DNA: TGTGCCAGCAGCGTAGGAGGGGACAGGAACTTCTACGAGCAGTACTTC. Full variable domain (rest looked up from reference TRBV9 and TRBJ2-7): DSGVTQTPKHLITATGQRVTLRCSPRSGDLSVYWYQQSLDQGLQFLIQYYNGEERAKGNILERFSAQQFPDLHSELNLSSLELGDSALYFCASSVGGDRNFYEQYFGPGTRLTVT.

The genes are TRBV9 and TRBJ2-5, with 10 bases that match TRBD2. The CDR3 is 16 amino acids. The ends lost 4 bases at V and 5 bases at J; junction bases unmatched: 11. The V gene's germline CDR1 is SGDLS and CDR2 YYNGEE. CDR3 in amino acids: CASSQTLAGEGETQYF. As DNA, the CDR3 is TGTGCCAGCAGCCAAACCCTAGCGGGAGAGGGGGAGACCCAGTACTTC.

The chain recombines TRBV7-3 with TRBJ2-1; weak D call: TRBD1 (5 bases). V lost 2 bases to trimming and J lost 9 bases, with 20 bases between them. The CDR3 runs to 16 residues. Germline V gives CDR1 SGHTA, CDR2 FQGTGA. The CDR3 DNA follows: TGTGCCAGCAGCTTAGGTGGGGCCCCATTAGCTGGTGAGCAGTTCTTC. Protein sequence: CASSLGGAPLAGEQFF.

The rearrangement joins TRBV30 to TRBJ2-7, with TRBD1 as a possible D gene (5 bases). CDR3 size: 14 residues. V was clipped by 1 base and J by 2 bases, with 12 bases between them. In germline, CDR1 is GTSNPN, CDR2 SVGIG (reference sequence). This CDR3 reads CAWSAAGQTYEQYF. DNA of the CDR3: TGTGCCTGGAGTGCAGCAGGGCAAACCTACGAGCAGTACTTC.

This sequence joins TRBV4-3 and TRBJ2-1, with TRBD2 matching over 8 bases. Germline loops: CDR1 LGHNA, CDR2 YSLEER. There are 15 residues in the CDR3. V shed 0 bases and J 4 bases; nucleotides not matched to a gene: 2. The CDR3 is CASSQDSGEYNEQFF. The DNA of the CDR3 is TGCGCCAGCAGCCAAGATAGCGGGGAATACAATGAGCAGTTCTTC.

The chain employs TRBV5-4 and TRBJ2-5, with 14 nucleotides matching TRBD2. Unmatched junction bases numbered 2, after V lost 4 bases and J lost 3 bases. Per the germline V gene, CDR1 is SGHNT and CDR2 is YYREEE (reference sequence). The CDR3 runs 15 residues. For the CDR3, the DNA is TGTGCCAGCAGCCGGGGACTAGCGGGGGAAGAGACCCAGTACTTC. It encodes CASSRGLAGEETQYF.

CDR3 DNA: TGTGCCAGCAGTTACAGGGAGTTTAACTATGGCTACACCTTC. Translation: CASSYREFNYGYTF. The chain joins TRBV6-5 to TRBJ1-2, with D unresolved. Trimming left V 2 bases short and J 1 base short, with 8 bases between. Germline lookup yields CDR1 MNHEY and CDR2 SVGAGI. The CDR3 extends over 14 amino acids.

DNA of the CDR3: TGTGCCAGCAGCTTTCGCGGACAGGCCTCCTACGAGCAGTACTTC. This encodes CASSFRGQASYEQYF. This chain connects TRBV5-8 to TRBJ2-7; 7 bases are shared with TRBD1. With V trimmed by 2 bases and J by 0 bases, 5 bases remained unmatched. The CDR3 contains 15 residues. CDR1 and CDR2 from the germline V gene are SGHTS and YDEGEE.

The genes are TRBV11-1 and TRBJ1-2; D ambiguous. The CDR3 runs to 14 residues. V lost 0 bases and J 6 bases, leaving 11 bases between the germline ends. From germline, CDR1 is SGHAT and CDR2 FQDESV (reference sequence). CDR3 amino acids: CASSLAYREDGYTF. The CDR3, as DNA: TGTGCCAGCAGCTTAGCCTACCGTGAAGATGGCTACACCTTC.

The chain uses TRBV4-3 and TRBJ1-3; D is possibly TRBD1 (5 bases). The germline V and J ends were trimmed by 1 base and 0 bases, with 7 bases remaining between them. The CDR3 contains 15 residues. Germline-derived CDR1 and CDR2 are LGHNA and YSLEER. CDR3 DNA sequence: TGCGCCAGCAGCCAAGGACAGCTCTCTGGAAACACCATATATTTT. Translating gives CASSQGQLSGNTIYF.

V and J are TRBV28 and TRBJ1-6; 8 nucleotides line up with TRBD1. The CDR3 is made up of 13 amino acids. CDR1 and CDR2 from the germline V gene are MDHEN and SYDVKM. The V and J ends lost 2 bases and 15 bases, in that order; junction bases with no gene match: 6. This CDR3 reads CASSLEGQGYLHF. CDR3 DNA sequence: TGTGCCAGCAGTTTAGAAGGACAGGGATACCTCCACTTT.

The chain recombines TRBV9 with TRBJ2-7; tentatively, D is TRBD1 (5 bases). The length of the CDR3 is 14 residues. V lost 0 bases, J lost 6 bases, and 13 bases lay in between. Germline V CDR1 and CDR2: SGDLS, YYNGEE. The CDR3 DNA reads as TGTGCCAGCAGCGTAGACAGGTTTTTTTCCGAGCAGTACTTC. Residues: CASSVDRFFSEQYF.

The genes are TRBV21-1 and TRBJ2-7; the DNA was not compared with TRBD1, the D call given in the table. TRBV21-1 is a pseudogene. The CDR3 runs 17 residues. The CDR3 DNA reads TGTGCCAGCAGCAAAGGGGGCCAGACAGTTATACGCGGCGAGCAGTACTTC. This encodes CASSKGGQTVIRGEQYF.

V usage is TRBV30 and J usage is TRBJ1-1; D remains ambiguous. This CDR3 contains 15 residues. The germline V gene encodes CDR1 GTSNPN and CDR2 SVGIG (reference sequence). Between the trimmed V and J ends, which lost 1 base and 2 bases, there was a span of 14 bases. CDR3 nucleotide sequence: TGTGCCTGGAGTGAACCCACCCGGTTAAACACTGAAGCTTTCTTT. Protein: CAWSEPTRLNTEAFF. The variable domain in full, completed from reference TRBV30 and TRBJ1-1, reads SQTIHQWPATLVQPVGSPLSLECTVEGTSNPNLYWYRQAAGRGLQLLFYSVGIGQISSEVPQNLSASRPQDRQFILSSKKLLLSDSGFYLCAWSEPTRLNTEAFFGQGTRLTVV.

This clone was seen a single time. The same CDR3 can be traced to other DNA sequences in this sample. The chain is built from TRBV9 and TRBJ1-4, with a possible D match to TRBD1 (5 bases). CDR3 length: 15 amino acids. Trimming took off 0 bases at V and 2 bases at J, with 8 bases between the two ends. Germline V lookup: CDR1 SGDLS, CDR2 YYNGEE. CDR3 nucleotides: TGTGCCAGCAGCGTAGGCGGGGGGACTAATGAAAAACTGTTTTTT. This gives the protein CASSVGGGTNEKLFF.

The chain combines TRBV29-1 with TRBJ2-3; 8 nucleotides agree with TRBD2. This CDR3 comprises 14 residues. V trimming: 5 bases; J trimming: 0 bases; junction bases outside the gene matches: 4. Germline CDR1 is SQVTM and CDR2 is ANQGSEA. The CDR3 DNA reads TGCAGCGTTTATAGCGGGACGAGCACAGATACGCAGTATTTT. Encoded protein: CSVYSGTSTDTQYF.

CDR3 protein: CASSQWTEGVTEAFF. For the CDR3, the DNA is TGCGCCAGCAGCCAATGGACAGAGGGGGTCACTGAAGCTTTCTTT. The J gene is TRBJ1-1, the V gene TRBV4-3; possibly TRBD1 for D (6 bases). CDR1 is LGHNA and CDR2 is YSLEER in the germline V gene. This CDR3 is 15 amino acids long. Trimming removed 2 bases from V and 4 bases from J, with 14 bases in between.

The chain recombines TRBV7-6 with TRBJ1-6, with a possible D match to TRBD1 (6 bases). The CDR3 is made up of 15 amino acids. The germline gives CDR1 SGHVS, CDR2 FNYEAQ. Trimming cost V 8 bases and J 7 bases, with 18 bases left between them. The CDR3 is CASAKGQRGNSPLHF. The CDR3 DNA sequence: TGTGCCAGCGCGAAAGGCCAGAGGGGGAATTCACCCCTCCACTTT.

V and J are TRBV7-9 and TRBJ2-3; tentative D call: TRBD2 (7 bases). Germline CDR1 is SEHNR and CDR2 is FQNEAQ (reference sequence). The germline V and J ends were trimmed by 5 bases and 4 bases, with 19 bases remaining between them. There are 16 residues in the CDR3. CDR3 region: CASSDGRGARADTQYF. The CDR3 DNA reads as TGTGCCAGCAGCGACGGACGGGGGGCTAGGGCAGATACGCAGTATTTT.

The J gene is TRBJ1-2, the V gene TRBV4-1; no reliable D call. Germline V CDR1 and CDR2: MGHRA, YSYEKL. The CDR3 spans 16 residues. The germline V and J ends were trimmed by 4 bases and 1 base, with 16 bases remaining between them. The CDR3 protein is CASSPLRYGINYGYTF. The DNA for the CDR3 is TGCGCCAGCAGCCCCCTTCGTTACGGGATTAACTATGGCTACACCTTC.